These T cell receptor beta chains were read from a single sample in a study of blood T cell repertoires in COVID-19. The assay was immunoSEQ multiplex PCR, and TCRdb's table has in-frame clones only and misses some. The top ten clones hold about 1.4% of a sample with more than 140,000 clones, roughly four fifths of them seen once. The sequencing sample was made of peripheral blood. Receptor source: a human donor in a cohort sampled during active COVID-19. The conserved cysteine and the conserved F or W are not part of the CDR3 here.

v_call,cdr3_aa
TRBV7-2,ASSPSSVRSYEQY
TRBV14,ASSQQGGLYEQY
TRBV4-3,ASSQEIQSVSTDTQY
TRBV6-2/TRBV6-3,ASSPPGLAGAGETQY
TRBV4-1,ASSPQQGTHYGYT
TRBV19,ASSIGGVAGDEQY
TRBV7-2,ASSLSAHGYT
TRBV11-2,ASSLRASGRALSYNEQF
TRBV19,ASSISGLQETQY
TRBV13,ASTIGPRNEKLF
TRBV14,ASSHHRLAGGPETQY
TRBV7-8,ASAIGGDRTMPQH
TRBV7-7,ASSLGVGGERETQY
TRBV5-8,ASSLYGAGTEAF
TRBV29-1,SVVGGSTGELF
TRBV11-2,ASSLDPLTEAF
TRBV15,ATSRGQGLAGDKTQY
TRBV7-9,ASSAPGLAVNTGELF
TRBV7-9,ASSSNYEQY
TRBV25-1,ARRGLVANEKLF
TRBV3-1/TRBV3-2,ASSRDTFSYEQY
TRBV7-6,ASSWGDNSYEQY
TRBV6-5,ASSQSGEGYT
TRBV28,ASSDRKQGNIQY
TRBV20-1,SARSREAF